This is a list of T cell receptor beta chains from one sample in a study of T cell responses to AZD1222 COVID-19 vaccine. Assay: immunoSEQ multiplex PCR; the TCRdb copy retains only in-frame clones and omits some. The table includes about 160,000 clones, less than 95% detected once. Sequenced material: peripheral blood, taken on day 0 of AZD1222 vaccination. The receptors here all came from an adult in good health. CDR3s include the opening cysteine and the closing phenylalanine or tryptophan. The order of the fields is CDR3 DNA, CDR3 protein, V gene, D gene, J gene, clone size. A D gene is named only where the DNA matches it firmly. Clone size is stated in some rows and not others, as once, few, many or a class when expanded.

cdr3_nt: TGCGCCAGCAGCTTGGTCTCAATGCGGAGGGGTGAAGCTTTCTTT
cdr3_aa: CASSLVSMRRGEAFF
v_call: TRBV5-1
d_call: NA
j_call: TRBJ1-1
clone_size: NA

cdr3_nt: TGTGCCAGCACTCGAGGAGGGGGAGGCCAAGAGACCCAGTACTTC
cdr3_aa: CASTRGGGGQETQYF
v_call: TRBV28
d_call: NA
j_call: TRBJ2-5
clone_size: NA

cdr3_nt: TGTGCCAGCTCCGGTGGGCCTAATTCACCCCTCCACTTT
cdr3_aa: CASSGGPNSPLHF
v_call: TRBV6-5
d_call: NA
j_call: TRBJ1-6
clone_size: NA

cdr3_nt: TGTGCCACCCGGGGGGGCAATTCACCCCTCCACTTT
cdr3_aa: CATRGGNSPLHF
v_call: TRBV15
d_call: NA
j_call: TRBJ1-6
clone_size: NA

cdr3_nt: TGCGCCAGCAGTACAGGGTTTTGGGGCACTGAAGCTTTCTTT
cdr3_aa: CASSTGFWGTEAFF
v_call: TRBV5-1
d_call: NA
j_call: TRBJ1-1
clone_size: NA

cdr3_nt: TGTGCCAGCAGCACCGGGGACAGCTCAGCTAACTATGGCTACACCTTC
cdr3_aa: CASSTGDSSANYGYTF
v_call: TRBV7-9
d_call: TRBD1
j_call: TRBJ1-2
clone_size: NA

cdr3_nt: TGTGCCAGCAGTTACAGGCCGGCAGGGGTAAATGGCTACACCTTC
cdr3_aa: CASSYRPAGVNGYTF
v_call: TRBV6-5
d_call: NA
j_call: TRBJ1-2
clone_size: once

cdr3_nt: TGTGCCAGCAACCGGGGGGGCCGAGGCACAGATACGCAGTATTTT
cdr3_aa: CASNRGGRGTDTQYF
v_call: TRBV7-3
d_call: TRBD2
j_call: TRBJ2-3
clone_size: NA

cdr3_nt: TGTGCCAGCAACTACATTTCCCCGGAGACCGGGGAGCTGTTTTTT
cdr3_aa: CASNYISPETGELFF
v_call: TRBV6-5
d_call: NA
j_call: TRBJ2-2
clone_size: NA

cdr3_nt: TGTGCCAGCAGCCAAGATCTCAGGGTTGTATCCTATAATTCACCCCTCCACTTT
cdr3_aa: CASSQDLRVVSYNSPLHF
v_call: TRBV14
d_call: NA
j_call: TRBJ1-6
clone_size: NA

cdr3_nt: TGTGCCAGCAGTTACTCGGGGGACAGGGGAAACACCATATATTTT
cdr3_aa: CASSYSGDRGNTIYF
v_call: TRBV6-5
d_call: TRBD1
j_call: TRBJ1-3
clone_size: NA

cdr3_nt: TGTGCCACTAGCGGGGGAGCGGGCTTCTACAATGAGCAGTTCTTC
cdr3_aa: CATSGGAGFYNEQFF
v_call: TRBV6-5
d_call: TRBD2
j_call: TRBJ2-1
clone_size: NA

cdr3_nt: TGTGCCAGCAGCCGAGGGGGGGATTACAATGAGCAGTTCTTC
cdr3_aa: CASSRGGDYNEQFF
v_call: TRBV3-1/TRBV3-2
d_call: NA
j_call: TRBJ2-1
clone_size: NA

cdr3_nt: TGTGCCAGCAGCCAAGTCAGCTACGAGCAGTACTTC
cdr3_aa: CASSQVSYEQYF
v_call: TRBV3-1/TRBV3-2
d_call: NA
j_call: TRBJ2-7
clone_size: NA

cdr3_nt: TGTGCCAGCAGCCAAGAGTTAGCGGGGGGGCCTGGCAAAAACATTCAGTACTTC
cdr3_aa: CASSQELAGGPGKNIQYF
v_call: TRBV4-2
d_call: TRBD2
j_call: TRBJ2-4
clone_size: few

cdr3_nt: TGTGCCAGCAGCCCCTTGGCGGCTAATGAAAAACTGTTTTTT
cdr3_aa: CASSPLAANEKLFF
v_call: TRBV11-2
d_call: NA
j_call: TRBJ1-4
clone_size: NA

cdr3_nt: TGTGCCAGCAGCTTAGCTGGGGGTGGCTACACCTTC
cdr3_aa: CASSLAGGGYTF
v_call: TRBV11-2
d_call: NA
j_call: TRBJ1-2
clone_size: NA

cdr3_nt: TGTGCCAGCAGCGTGAGGGAGGGAGAGTACACTGAAGCTTTCTTT
cdr3_aa: CASSVREGEYTEAFF
v_call: TRBV5-5
d_call: NA
j_call: TRBJ1-1
clone_size: NA

cdr3_nt: TGTGCCAGCAGCTATCGAACGATTCATTTT
cdr3_aa: CASSYRTIHF
v_call: TRBV28
d_call: NA
j_call: TRBJ1-5
clone_size: once

cdr3_nt: TGCGCCAGCCGCCGGGGACAGACCTACGAGCAGTACTTC
cdr3_aa: CASRRGQTYEQYF
v_call: TRBV10-2
d_call: TRBD1
j_call: TRBJ2-7
clone_size: NA

cdr3_nt: TGTGCCAGCAGCTTGGCCAGGGACGACTCACCCCTCCACTTT
cdr3_aa: CASSLARDDSPLHF
v_call: TRBV7-9
d_call: NA
j_call: TRBJ1-6
clone_size: once

cdr3_nt: TGTGCCAGCAGCTTAGGTCTGGGGAATGAGCAGTACTTC
cdr3_aa: CASSLGLGNEQYF
v_call: TRBV7-9
d_call: NA
j_call: TRBJ2-7
clone_size: NA

cdr3_nt: TGTGCCAGCAGCCAAGGTTTAGGGAGGACCTACGAGCAGTACTTC
cdr3_aa: CASSQGLGRTYEQYF
v_call: TRBV4-2
d_call: NA
j_call: TRBJ2-7
clone_size: NA

cdr3_nt: TGTGCCAGCAGTTTATCCGATTCGGGCAGACTGGGCAATCAGCCCCAGCATTTT
cdr3_aa: CASSLSDSGRLGNQPQHF
v_call: TRBV28
d_call: NA
j_call: TRBJ1-5
clone_size: NA

cdr3_nt: TGTGCCATCAGTAGGGGGGCCGACCAGCCCCAGCATTTT
cdr3_aa: CAISRGADQPQHF
v_call: TRBV10-3
d_call: NA
j_call: TRBJ1-5
clone_size: NA

cdr3_nt: TGTGCCAGCAGCGTCCTTAGCGGGGGGGCCAATGAGCAGTTCTTC
cdr3_aa: CASSVLSGGANEQFF
v_call: TRBV9
d_call: TRBD2
j_call: TRBJ2-1
clone_size: NA

cdr3_nt: TGTGCCAGCAGCTTAACAGGGCAGGGCACCGGGGAGCTGTTTTTT
cdr3_aa: CASSLTGQGTGELFF
v_call: TRBV7-3
d_call: NA
j_call: TRBJ2-2
clone_size: NA

cdr3_nt: TGTGCCAGCAGCTTAATAAGGGACACTGAAGCTTTCTTT
cdr3_aa: CASSLIRDTEAFF
v_call: TRBV7-3
d_call: NA
j_call: TRBJ1-1
clone_size: NA

cdr3_nt: TGTGCCAGCAGCCCTCCGACAGGGGGGTACACTGAAGCTTTCTTT
cdr3_aa: CASSPPTGGYTEAFF
v_call: TRBV5-6
d_call: TRBD1
j_call: TRBJ1-1
clone_size: few

cdr3_nt: TGTGCCAGCTCACGGGACAGAAAGGAGACCCAGTACTTC
cdr3_aa: CASSRDRKETQYF
v_call: TRBV18
d_call: TRBD1
j_call: TRBJ2-5
clone_size: NA

cdr3_nt: TGTGCCAGCAGTATGGACAGCTATGGCTACACCTTC
cdr3_aa: CASSMDSYGYTF
v_call: TRBV6-5
d_call: NA
j_call: TRBJ1-2
clone_size: NA

cdr3_nt: TGTGCCAGCAGTCCGGATCCAACTCGGCGGCAGTATTTT
cdr3_aa: CASSPDPTRRQYF
v_call: TRBV28
d_call: NA
j_call: TRBJ2-3
clone_size: once

cdr3_nt: TGTGCCAGAAGCTTGGCCGGCTTGGTTTCTAATGAAAAACTGTTTTTT
cdr3_aa: CARSLAGLVSNEKLFF
v_call: TRBV5-3
d_call: NA
j_call: TRBJ1-4
clone_size: NA

cdr3_nt: TGTGCCAGCAAAGGTTTTAATGAAAAACTGTTTTTT
cdr3_aa: CASKGFNEKLFF
v_call: TRBV27
d_call: NA
j_call: TRBJ1-4
clone_size: NA

cdr3_nt: TGTGCCAGCAGCTTAGGACAGGGAGAAGGCTACACCTTC
cdr3_aa: CASSLGQGEGYTF
v_call: TRBV7-3
d_call: TRBD1
j_call: TRBJ1-2
clone_size: NA

cdr3_nt: TGTGCCAGCAGCTTAAAGGGGGGGATTAGGTCACCCCTCCACTTT
cdr3_aa: CASSLKGGIRSPLHF
v_call: TRBV5-5
d_call: NA
j_call: TRBJ1-6
clone_size: once

cdr3_nt: TGTGCCAGCAGTTCCCAATTAACCTCCGATCTTCGGGCTTTCTTT
cdr3_aa: CASSSQLTSDLRAFF
v_call: TRBV6-6
d_call: NA
j_call: TRBJ1-1
clone_size: NA

cdr3_nt: TGCGCCAGCAGTTTACAGGTTGACTATGGCTACACCTTC
cdr3_aa: CASSLQVDYGYTF
v_call: TRBV10-2
d_call: NA
j_call: TRBJ1-2
clone_size: NA

cdr3_nt: TGCGCCAGCAGTCAATCTCGGGGATTTCGACAAAAGAACACTGAAGCTTTCTTT
cdr3_aa: CASSQSRGFRQKNTEAFF
v_call: TRBV23-1
d_call: NA
j_call: TRBJ1-1
clone_size: once

cdr3_nt: TGTGCCAGCAGTATCCTACAGGGGGCGGGGAATGGCTACACCTTC
cdr3_aa: CASSILQGAGNGYTF
v_call: TRBV28
d_call: TRBD1
j_call: TRBJ1-2
clone_size: NA

cdr3_nt: TGTGCCAGCAGTTACGGGGGAGGGAATCAGCCCCAGCATTTT
cdr3_aa: CASSYGGGNQPQHF
v_call: TRBV6-5
d_call: NA
j_call: TRBJ1-5
clone_size: NA

cdr3_nt: TGCGCCAGCACGGGACAGGAGGATACTGAAGCTTTCTTT
cdr3_aa: CASTGQEDTEAFF
v_call: TRBV5-1
d_call: TRBD1
j_call: TRBJ1-1
clone_size: NA

cdr3_nt: TGCGCCAGCAGCCAAGAGGTTCCGCGGGGAACACTCTATGGCTACACCTTC
cdr3_aa: CASSQEVPRGTLYGYTF
v_call: TRBV4-1
d_call: NA
j_call: TRBJ1-2
clone_size: once

cdr3_nt: TGTGCCAGCAGTTCGGGGGTTCTGAACTCCTACGAGCAGTACTTC
cdr3_aa: CASSSGVLNSYEQYF
v_call: TRBV6-2/TRBV6-3
d_call: NA
j_call: TRBJ2-7
clone_size: NA

cdr3_nt: TGTGCCAGCAGCTCCTCGGGGGCGTTATACAATGAGCAGTTCTTC
cdr3_aa: CASSSSGALYNEQFF
v_call: TRBV7-3
d_call: NA
j_call: TRBJ2-1
clone_size: once

cdr3_nt: TGTGCCAGCAGCTTAGTACAAAACACTGAAGCTTTCTTT
cdr3_aa: CASSLVQNTEAFF
v_call: TRBV11-2
d_call: NA
j_call: TRBJ1-1
clone_size: NA

cdr3_nt: TGTGCCAGCAGTCTACGGGGACAGCAGTTCTTC
cdr3_aa: CASSLRGQQFF
v_call: TRBV7-8
d_call: NA
j_call: TRBJ2-1
clone_size: NA

cdr3_nt: TGCGCCAGCAGCTTGATGACCTTAGCGGGGGGGCCCACCGGGGAGCTGTTTTTT
cdr3_aa: CASSLMTLAGGPTGELFF
v_call: TRBV5-1
d_call: TRBD2
j_call: TRBJ2-2
clone_size: NA

cdr3_nt: TGTGCCAGCAGCGACTGGGACAGCCTATTCCCTTATAATTCACCCCTCCACTTT
cdr3_aa: CASSDWDSLFPYNSPLHF
v_call: TRBV5-4
d_call: TRBD1
j_call: TRBJ1-6
clone_size: NA